This TCR beta chain was sequenced during a study of shared clonotypes between healthy human individuals. Study at large: Donors had three CD4 naive, three CD4 memory, two CD8 naive and one CD8 memory plate apiece. General study findings and limits: Sampling involved blood alone; tissue repertoires likely differ. The study found lower generation probabilities in non-shared clonotypes than in those shared by all four donors. An anticipated effect of sequencing depth on clonotype sharing among donors was recognized.

Using immunoSEQ multiplex PCR, the repertoire was profiled, and TCRdb retains in-frame clones only, with some absent. The table has some 650,000 clones, approximately 97% seen once. For this clone: Its antigen remains unidentified.

Sequences were obtained from naive CD4+ T cells sorted from blood. As to subset: CD45RA+ positively selected. The TCR was taken from a woman in her twenties or thirties in good health.

CDR3 region: CASTSQGANTEAFF. CDR3 nucleotide sequence: TGTGCCAGCACAAGTCAGGGGGCGAACACTGAAGCTTTCTTT. V and J are TRBV2 and TRBJ1-1; 8 bases fit TRBD1. The germline CDR1 and CDR2 sequences are SNHLY and FYNNEI. The CDR3 length is 14 residues. Losses at the gene ends were 7 bases for V and 1 base for J; bases not matched to a gene: 5.